The 12 T cell receptor beta chains in this list originate from one sample, sequenced in a study of T-cell memory formation after mild COVID-19. TCRdb re-analysed the 5' RACE reads in MiXCR, keeping a single row per CDR3 protein. The profile shows under 650,000 distinct CDR3 sequences, more than 15% of them singletons. Sequencing used PBMCs or a T cell subset sorted from them (not recorded which). The receptors come from an adult woman who had mild COVID-19 (a few samples of this study predate the infection). Cell type and time point are not known.

This clonotype was seen a few times. V gene TRBV6-5 combines with J gene TRBJ2-1; 10 positions match TRBD2. This CDR3 has 14 residues. Trimming at V came to 5 bases and at J to 10 bases, leaving 8 bases not matched to a gene. The V gene's germline CDR1 is MNHEY and CDR2 SVGAGI. CDR3 residues: CASSPPSGRREQFF. The CDR3 DNA is TGTGCCAGCAGTCCACCTAGCGGGAGAAGAGAGCAGTTCTTC.

The table lists this clonotype with many counts. This chain uses TRBV5-1 with TRBJ1-6; 8 bases match TRBD1. Germline V gene sequence: CDR1 SGHRS, CDR2 YFSETQ. The CDR3 sequence is 16 residues long. Unmatched junction bases numbered 4, after V lost 2 bases and J lost 3 bases. CDR3 DNA: TGCGCCAGCAGCTTTGACAGGGGCGGCTATAATTCACCCCTCCACTTT. Amino acids: CASSFDRGGYNSPLHF.

This clonotype was picked up a small number of times. The gene calls are TRBV3-1 and TRBJ2-7, with unresolved D. V was clipped by 4 bases and J by 7 bases, with 14 bases between them. The CDR3 extends over 13 amino acids. CDR1 is LGHDT, CDR2 YNNKEL, per germline (reference sequence). CDR3 residues: CASSLSDSGEQYF. The CDR3 DNA follows: TGTGCCAGCAGCCTTTCAGACTCCGGGGAGCAGTACTTC.

This clonotype appeared a few times. V gene TRBV5-6 combines with J gene TRBJ1-1; the D is unclear. Trimming pared 0 bases from V and 0 bases from J, leaving 6 bases between. Germline CDR1 is SGHDT and CDR2 is YYEEEE. The CDR3 loop spans 14 amino acids. For the CDR3, the DNA is TGTGCCAGCAGCTTGGGGCTGGTGAACACTGAAGCTTTCTTT. It encodes CASSLGLVNTEAFF.

This clonotype was found many times. This chain connects TRBV4-2 to TRBJ2-1; D gene uncertain. Germline V gene sequence: CDR1 LGHNA, CDR2 YNFKEQ. The CDR3 runs to 14 residues. Trimming removed 3 bases from V and 7 bases from J, with 13 bases in between. The CDR3 nucleotides read TGTGCCAGCAGCCAGAACTCACTGGGGAATGAGCAGTTCTTC. Protein product: CASSQNSLGNEQFF.

The sample holds a few counts of this clonotype. This chain links TRBV6-5 with TRBJ2-3; TRBD2 matches at 9 bases. CDR3 length equals 16 residues. J gave up 1 base and V 0 bases, and 2 bases lay outside the gene matches. From germline, CDR1 is MNHEY and CDR2 SVGAGI. The CDR3 DNA reads as TGTGCCAGCAGTTACTCTGAGCGGGGGGGCACAGATACGCAGTATTTT. Translated, it gives CASSYSERGGTDTQYF.

This clonotype was counted a few times. V and J are TRBV3-1 and TRBJ2-7; 9 nucleotides agree with TRBD2. Trimming cost V 0 bases and J 9 bases; bases outside gene matches: 3. CDR1 LGHDT and CDR2 YNNKEL come from the germline V gene (reference sequence). CDR3 length equals 13 residues. CDR3 coding DNA: TGTGCCAGCAGCCAAGAGGTAGCGGGGGTGCAGTACTTC. Translation: CASSQEVAGVQYF.

This clonotype was picked up a small number of times. The chain links TRBV29-1 to TRBJ2-7; 8 bases are a match to TRBD1. The CDR3 has 15 residues. The germline CDR1 and CDR2 sequences are SQVTM and ANQGSEA. The V segment lost 6 bases and the J segment 2 bases; nucleotides outside the gene matches: 12. The CDR3 is CSVTTRTGSPYEQYF. DNA for the CDR3: TGCAGCGTCACAACCCGGACAGGGTCCCCCTACGAGCAGTACTTC.

In DNA, the CDR3 is TGTGCCAGCAGCCTATTCCGAATAGGGGAGTTTACTGAAGCTTTCTTT. Its protein product is CASSLFRIGEFTEAFF. The genes are TRBV5-5 and TRBJ1-1; a weak D match, TRBD1 (5 bases). Germline values: CDR1 SGHKS, CDR2 YYEKEE (reference sequence). V was clipped by 4 bases and J by 5 bases, with 21 bases between them. The CDR3 has 16 residues. Complete variable domain (other parts from reference TRBV5-5 and TRBJ1-1): DAGVTQSPTHLIKTRGQQVTLRCSPISGHKSVSWYQQVLGQGPQFIFQYYEKEERGRGNFPDRFSARQFPNYSSELNVNALLLGDSALYLCASSLFRIGEFTEAFFGQGTRLTVV.

This rearrangement joins TRBV13 to TRBJ1-4, with no clear D. CDR3 length: 14 amino acids. The V and J ends lost 1 base and 10 bases respectively, with 13 bases between them. Germline CDR1 reads PRHDT; CDR2 reads FYEKMQ (reference sequence). The CDR3 protein is CASSLVQPEGKLFF. The CDR3 nucleotides are TGTGCCAGCAGCTTAGTTCAGCCCGAGGGAAAACTGTTTTTT.

This clonotype was detected a few times. The rearrangement links TRBV29-1 to TRBJ2-3; possible D gene TRBD2, 5 bases. Trimming removed 2 bases from V and 0 bases from J, with 9 bases in between. The germline CDR1 and CDR2 sequences are SQVTM and ANQGSEA. The CDR3 runs 14 residues. The DNA of the CDR3 is TGCAGCGTTGAAAGGCCGGGGAGCACAGATACGCAGTATTTT. It yields the protein CSVERPGSTDTQYF.

This sequence joins TRBV20-1 and TRBJ2-7, with 7 bases identical to TRBD2. Per the germline V gene, CDR1 is DFQATT and CDR2 is SNEGSKA (reference sequence). With 0 bases clipped from V and 1 base from J, the junction kept 6 bases outside the gene matches. The CDR3 spans 15 residues. In DNA form, the CDR3 reads TGCAGTGCTAGAGATCCCCAGCGGGGTTCCTACGAGCAGTACTTC. Translation gives CSARDPQRGSYEQYF.